The T cell receptor (beta chain) described here comes from a study of cytomegalovirus exposure and HLA in healthy donors. Points from the study as a whole: Most CMV-associated TCR beta chains appeared HLA-restricted in a later analysis. When presence/absence was analysed, sequencing depth was taken to be roughly uniform across donors.

This CDR3 contains 14 residues. Germline-derived CDR1 and CDR2 are MDHEN and SYDVKM. V dropped 7 bases and J dropped 5; count of bases not matched to a gene: 4. PCR employed 60 Vbeta and 13 Jbeta primers. Generated by immunoSEQ multiplex PCR, the TCRdb table keeps only in-frame clones and is missing some. The table records 170,000 or so clones, over 80% of them present only once. On this clone itself: The target antigen is unknown.

This sequence originates from a man between 45 and 60 years old in good health and CMV-seronegative. The sample consisted of PBMCs. V is TRBV28 and J is TRBJ2-1, with TRBD1 matching over 11 bases. CDR3 sequence (DNA): TGTGCCAGCACCTCGGGACAGGGGGACAATGAGCAGTTCTTC. This encodes CASTSGQGDNEQFF.